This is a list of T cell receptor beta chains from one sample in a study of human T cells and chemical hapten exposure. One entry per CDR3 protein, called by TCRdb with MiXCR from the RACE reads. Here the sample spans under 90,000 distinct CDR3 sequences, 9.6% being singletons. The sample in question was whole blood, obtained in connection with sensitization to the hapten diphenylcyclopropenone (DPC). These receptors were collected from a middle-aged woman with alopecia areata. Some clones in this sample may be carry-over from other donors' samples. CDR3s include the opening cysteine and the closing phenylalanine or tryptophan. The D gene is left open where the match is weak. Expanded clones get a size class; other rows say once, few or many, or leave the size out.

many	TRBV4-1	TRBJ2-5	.	CASSPRGSMETQYF	TGCGCCAGCAGCCCTCGGGGGTCGATGGAGACCCAGTACTTC
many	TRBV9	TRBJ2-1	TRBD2	CASSETGGHDNEQFF	TGTGCCAGCAGCGAGACGGGGGGGCACGACAATGAGCAGTTCTTC
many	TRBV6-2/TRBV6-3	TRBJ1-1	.	CASSYRDTTEAFF	TGTGCCAGCAGTTATCGCGATACTACTGAAGCTTTCTTT
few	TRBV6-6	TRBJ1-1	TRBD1	CASSFQGVNTEAFF	TGTGCCAGCAGTTTCCAGGGGGTGAACACTGAAGCTTTCTTT
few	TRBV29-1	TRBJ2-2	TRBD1	CSAGTANTGELFF	TGCAGCGCCGGGACAGCGAACACCGGGGAGCTGTTTTTT
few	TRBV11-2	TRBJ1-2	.	CASTRKDTPYGYTF	TGTGCCAGCACCCGAAAGGACACTCCCTATGGCTACACCTTC
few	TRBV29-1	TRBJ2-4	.	CSVGGGLLAKNIQYF	TGCAGCGTTGGGGGGGGGCTCTTAGCCAAAAACATTCAGTACTTC
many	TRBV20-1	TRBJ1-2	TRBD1	CSATRDRVYGYTF	TGCAGTGCCACACGGGACAGGGTCTATGGCTACACCTTC
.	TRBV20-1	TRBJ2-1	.	CSALNIQRSSYNEQFF	TGCAGTGCTTTAAATATACAGCGGTCCTCCTACAATGAGCAGTTCTTC
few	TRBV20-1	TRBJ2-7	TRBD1	CSASLLGRTGF	TGCAGTGCTAGCCTACTCGGACGGACAGGCTTC
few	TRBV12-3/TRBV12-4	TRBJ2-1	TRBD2	CASSLPSGGYNEQFF	TGTGCCAGCAGTCTCCCTAGCGGGGGGTACAATGAGCAGTTCTTC
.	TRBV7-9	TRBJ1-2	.	CASKGTDTNYGYTF	TGTGCCAGCAAGGGGACGGACACTAACTATGGCTACACCTTC
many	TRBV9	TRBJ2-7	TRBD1	CASSFRDSYEQYF	TGTGCCAGCAGCTTCCGGGACAGCTACGAGCAGTACTTC
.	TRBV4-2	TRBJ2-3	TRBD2	CASSPGTSGGPSTDTQYF	TGTGCCAGCAGCCCGGGGACTAGCGGGGGCCCAAGCACAGATACGCAGTATTTT
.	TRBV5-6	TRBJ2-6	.	CASSGTGLNSGANVLTF	TGTGCCAGCAGCGGAACAGGGCTCAACTCTGGGGCCAACGTCCTGACTTTC
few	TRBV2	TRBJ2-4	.	CAIGRLAKNIQYF	TGTGCCATCGGCCGTTTAGCCAAAAACATTCAGTACTTC
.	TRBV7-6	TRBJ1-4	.	CASSLGGSTNEKLFF	TGTGCCAGCAGCTTGGGGGGGTCAACTAATGAAAAACTGTTTTTT
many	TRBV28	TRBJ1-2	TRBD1	CASSSPRGKGNYGYTF	TGTGCCAGCAGTTCCCCCAGGGGGAAGGGTAACTATGGCTACACCTTC
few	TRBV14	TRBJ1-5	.	CASSRYRVPRSNQPQHF	TGTGCCAGCAGCCGATACCGGGTTCCTCGGAGCAATCAGCCCCAGCATTTT
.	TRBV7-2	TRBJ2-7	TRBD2	CASSLWLAGGEQYF	TGTGCCAGCAGCTTATGGCTAGCGGGTGGTGAGCAGTACTTC
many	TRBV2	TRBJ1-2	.	CASSYTGTSDGYTF	TGTGCCAGCAGTTATACCGGGACAAGTGATGGCTACACCTTC
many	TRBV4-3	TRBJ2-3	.	CASSQDNSMDTQYF	TGCGCCAGCAGCCAAGATAATTCTATGGATACGCAGTATTTT
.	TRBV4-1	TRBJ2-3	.	CASSQDRTAGLTDTQYF	TGCGCCAGCAGCCAAGATCGCACGGCTGGGCTCACAGATACGCAGTATTTT
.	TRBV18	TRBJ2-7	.	CASSPTTSYEQYF	TGTGCCAGCTCACCCACCACTTCCTACGAGCAGTACTTC